The 8 T cell receptor beta chains in this list originate from one sample, sequenced in a study of cytomegalovirus exposure and HLA in healthy donors. The method was immunoSEQ multiplex PCR; TCRdb's version includes in-frame clones alone and lacks a portion of them. The table shows 150,000 to 200,000 clones, with roughly 80% occurring only once. Sequencing was carried out using PBMCs. Source of these receptors: a man aged 30-40 years in good health and CMV-seropositive.

The chain employs TRBV7-9 and TRBJ2-2; D uncertain. The V end lost 6 bases, the J end lost 5 bases, and 7 bases lay between the germline ends. This CDR3 region has 12 residues. Germline CDR1 is SEHNR and CDR2 is FQNEAQ (reference sequence). The CDR3 region has the DNA TGTGCCAGCAGGCCCGGGACCGGGGAGCTGTTTTTT. Translating gives CASRPGTGELFF.

A few counts support this clone. The chain carries TRBV4-2 and TRBJ2-5, with D perhaps matching TRBD1 (6 bases). Trimming removed 4 bases from V and 5 bases from J, with 17 bases in between. Germline V gives CDR1 LGHNA, CDR2 YNFKEQ. The CDR3 spans 15 residues. CDR3 residues: CASSPVVTQGETQYF. Here the CDR3 DNA reads TGTGCCAGCAGCCCAGTCGTTACCCAGGGGGAGACCCAGTACTTC.

Here the CDR3 reads CASSPSTGVRKLFF. DNA for the CDR3: TGTGCCAGCAGCCCTTCGACAGGGGTGCGAAAACTGTTTTTT. This chain joins TRBV5-4 and TRBJ1-4, with 8 bases fitting TRBD1. V trimming: 4 bases; J trimming: 10 bases; junction bases outside the gene matches: 9. CDR3 length: 14 residues. Germline CDR1 and CDR2: SGHNT and YYREEE (reference sequence). Based on the CDR3 plus reference TRBV5-4 and TRBJ1-4, the full variable domain is ETGVTQSPTHLIKTRGQQVTLRCSSQSGHNTVSWYQQALGQGPQFIFQYYREEENGRGNFPPRFSGLQFPNYSSELNVNALELDDSALYLCASSPSTGVRKLFFGSGTQLSVL.

V and J are TRBV12-5 and TRBJ1-5, with TRBD1 matching over 9 bases. J lost 3 bases, V lost 1 base, and 13 bases had no gene match. The CDR3 is 19 residues long. Germline lookup yields CDR1 LGHNT and CDR2 FRNRAP. Here the CDR3 reads CASGLDMRDRDRFNQPQHF. CDR3 in DNA: TGTGCTAGTGGTTTGGACATGAGGGACAGGGACCGGTTCAATCAGCCCCAGCATTTT.

CDR3 amino acids: CASSQDSGQGIGGANVLTF. The CDR3 DNA reads TGCGCCAGCAGCCAAGATTCCGGGCAGGGGATCGGTGGGGCCAACGTCCTGACTTTC. V is TRBV4-3 and J is TRBJ2-6; possible D gene TRBD1, 6 bases. Per germline, CDR1 LGHNA and CDR2 YSLEER. This CDR3 region has 19 residues. Trimming stripped 0 bases from V and 3 bases from J, with 18 bases between.

The DNA of the CDR3 is TGTGCCAGCAGCCAACAGGGGGCTTGGGAGACCCAGTACTTC. Translating gives CASSQQGAWETQYF. This chain links TRBV7-9 with TRBJ2-5; 9 bases align to TRBD1. V was clipped by 5 bases and J by 5 bases; unmatched bases: 6. The CDR3 totals 14 residues. Germline CDR1 and CDR2: SEHNR and FQNEAQ (reference sequence).

The chain combines TRBV7-3 with TRBJ2-5; TRBD1 agrees at 9 bases. V shed 0 bases and J 5 bases; nucleotides not matched to a gene: 10. CDR1 and CDR2 from the germline V gene are SGHTA and FQGTGA. The CDR3 contains 17 residues. The CDR3 loop is CASSLTSGQGRGETQYF. The CDR3 nucleotides are TGTGCCAGCAGCTTAACGTCGGGACAGGGCAGAGGGGAGACCCAGTACTTC.

The J gene is TRBJ1-4, the V gene TRBV2; no clear D. This CDR3 comprises 15 residues. The V gene's germline CDR1 is SNHLY and CDR2 FYNNEI. The V and J ends lost 6 bases and 1 base respectively, with 12 bases between them. The CDR3 loop is CASSDRLGTNEKLFF. The CDR3 DNA reads TGTGCCAGCAGCGATAGACTTGGAACTAATGAAAAACTGTTTTTT.